This is a list of T cell receptor beta chains from one sample in a study of OX40 agonist ivuxolimab in advanced cancers. The data were produced by immunoSEQ multiplex PCR, yet TCRdb's version contains in-frame clones alone and is incomplete. The table has 60,000 to 85,000 clones, 80% to 85% seen once. Sequenced here: CD4+ or CD8+ T cells sorted from blood, sampled in a trial of the OX40 agonist ivuxolimab. The source of these receptors is an adult with an advanced solid tumor such as melanoma, head and neck, liver or kidney cancer. Both conserved end residues are part of each CDR3. A D gene is named only where the DNA matches it firmly. The listing skips clone size in some rows; elsewhere it reads once, few, many or a size class.

>.|TRBV7-8|.|TRBJ1-1
CASSLGMNTEAFF
TGTGCCAGCAGCTTAGGGATGAACACTGAAGCTTTCTTT
>TRBD2|TRBV6-5|.|TRBJ2-3
CASSILAGGPHTQYF
TGTGCCAGCAGTATACTAGCGGGGGGGCCTCATACGCAGTATTTT
>.|TRBV7-9|.|TRBJ1-1
CASSLEVNTEAFF
TGTGCCAGCAGCTTAGAGGTGAACACTGAAGCTTTCTTT
>TRBD2|TRBV5-1|.|TRBJ2-7
CASSLGPLAGVPYEQYF
TGCGCCAGCAGCTTGGGGCCCCTAGCGGGAGTACCCTACGAGCAGTACTTC
>.|TRBV20-1|.|TRBJ2-5
CSARDEVIQYF
TGCAGTGCTAGAGACGAAGTGATCCAGTACTTC
>.|TRBV5-1|once|TRBJ1-6
CASSDTSSYNSPLHF
TGCGCCAGCAGCGACACGAGCTCCTATAATTCACCCCTCCACTTT
>TRBD1|TRBV14|.|TRBJ1-1
CASRGTRGSGTEAFF
TGTGCCAGCAGAGGAACCAGGGGGTCCGGCACTGAAGCTTTCTTT
>.|TRBV6-6|few|TRBJ2-5
CASTNRQGNGETQYF
TGTGCCAGCACAAATCGCCAGGGAAATGGCGAGACCCAGTACTTC
>.|TRBV5-6|.|TRBJ2-2
CASSLAVALNTGELFF
TGTGCCAGCAGCTTGGCAGTCGCCCTGAACACCGGGGAGCTGTTTTTT
>.|TRBV18|.|TRBJ1-4
CASSGLRGQEKLFF
TGTGCCAGCTCAGGCTTGAGGGGACAAGAAAAACTGTTTTTT
>.|TRBV6-6|once|TRBJ1-4
CASSYSFRATNEKLFF
TGTGCCAGCAGTTACTCTTTCAGGGCAACTAATGAAAAACTGTTTTTT
>TRBD2|TRBV7-2|.|TRBJ2-2
CASSWLAGNTGELFF
TGTGCCAGCAGCTGGCTAGCGGGGAACACCGGGGAGCTGTTTTTT
>.|TRBV25-1|.|TRBJ1-1
CASSGSAGREAFF
TGTGCCAGCAGTGGCAGTGCCGGTAGGGAAGCTTTCTTT
>TRBD1|TRBV6-1|.|TRBJ1-2
CASKPGGHGGYTF
TGTGCCAGCAAACCAGGGGGGCACGGTGGCTACACCTTC
>TRBD1|TRBV5-6|.|TRBJ1-1
CASTRRGTATEAFF
TGTGCCAGCACCCGGCGGGGGACAGCTACTGAAGCTTTCTTT
>TRBD1|TRBV19|.|TRBJ1-5
CASSKTGTDQPQHF
TGTGCCAGTAGTAAAACCGGGACAGATCAGCCCCAGCATTTT
>TRBD1|TRBV2|many|TRBJ1-6
CASSGGQGSPLHF
TGTGCCTCCTCAGGCGGACAGGGATCACCCCTCCACTTT
>TRBD2|TRBV7-2|.|TRBJ2-3
CASSFGLAEQYF
TGTGCCAGCAGCTTCGGACTAGCGGAGCAGTATTTT
>.|TRBV4-1|once|TRBJ2-3
CASSAQGAMGGPLYTQYF
TGCGCCAGCAGCGCTCAGGGGGCGATGGGGGGGCCGCTATATACGCAGTATTTT
>.|TRBV7-8|.|TRBJ1-2
CASSLAVTVHGGYTF
TGTGCCAGCAGCTTAGCAGTCACAGTCCATGGCGGCTACACCTTC
>TRBD1|TRBV2|.|TRBJ2-2
CAVLSSRTGGAGELFF
TGTGCCGTACTTTCATCCAGGACAGGGGGCGCGGGGGAGCTGTTTTTT
>TRBD1|TRBV5-1|.|TRBJ2-7
CASSFSRTGGPGGSYEQYF
TGCGCCAGCAGCTTTTCCAGGACAGGGGGCCCAGGGGGCTCCTACGAGCAGTACTTC
>.|TRBV27|.|TRBJ2-2
CASSLRPLNTGELFF
TGTGCCAGCAGTTTGCGGCCTCTGAACACCGGGGAGCTGTTTTTT
>TRBD2|TRBV28|.|TRBJ2-7
CASSAGGAGGSYEQYF
TGTGCCAGCAGTGCTGGGGGGGCGGGAGGATCTTACGAGCAGTACTTC
>.|TRBV27|.|TRBJ1-6
CASTPTFSNSPLHF
TGTGCCAGCACCCCAACGTTTAGTAATTCACCCCTCCACTTT
>.|TRBV25-1|.|TRBJ2-5
CASSDGAAETQYF
TGTGCCAGCAGTGACGGGGCGGCGGAGACCCAGTACTTC
>TRBD1|TRBV27|.|TRBJ2-6
CASSSPTGGGGANVLTF
TGTGCCAGCAGTTCCCCGACAGGGGGCGGTGGGGCCAACGTCCTGACTTTC
>TRBD2|TRBV5-4|.|TRBJ2-5
CASSLATSGGVETQYF
TGTGCCAGCAGCTTGGCGACTAGCGGGGGAGTAGAGACCCAGTACTTC
>.|TRBV7-2|.|TRBJ2-1
CASSLWGNEQFF
TGTGCCAGCAGCTTATGGGGGAATGAGCAGTTCTTC
>TRBD1|TRBV25-1|.|TRBJ2-1
CASSAAQGTYNEQFF
TGTGCCAGCAGTGCCGCACAGGGGACCTACAATGAGCAGTTCTTC
>TRBD2|TRBV7-8|.|TRBJ2-1
CASKKEGTSGKGEQFF
TGTGCCAGCAAAAAGGAGGGGACTAGCGGGAAGGGTGAGCAGTTCTTC
>.|TRBV7-7|.|TRBJ1-1
CASSPSPGSEAFF
TGTGCCAGCAGCCCTAGCCCGGGTTCTGAAGCTTTCTTT
>TRBD1|TRBV19|.|TRBJ2-6
CASSLSSRGQAGANVLTF
TGTGCCAGTAGTCTCTCCTCCCGGGGACAGGCCGGGGCCAACGTCCTGACTTTC
>.|TRBV7-6|.|TRBJ2-2
CASSHAGTGELFF
TGTGCCAGCAGTCACGCTGGGACCGGGGAGCTGTTTTTT
>.|TRBV10-3|.|TRBJ2-4
CAISESQLLRGKNIQYF
TGTGCCATCAGTGAGTCTCAACTCCTTAGGGGAAAAAACATTCAGTACTTC
>.|TRBV28|.|TRBJ2-7
CASSLTLRDEQYF
TGTGCCAGCAGTTTAACGTTGCGGGACGAGCAGTACTTC
>TRBD1|TRBV28|.|TRBJ1-2
CASSTGQGLDYTF
TGTGCCAGCAGTACGGGACAGGGTTTAGACTACACCTTC
>.|TRBV18|.|TRBJ2-7
CASSTTGFSYEQYF
TGTGCCAGCTCAACGACAGGTTTCTCCTACGAGCAGTACTTC
>.|TRBV21-1|.|TRBJ2-7
CASSPTQGARVYEQYF
TGTGCCAGCAGCCCCACCCAGGGGGCGCGAGTCTACGAGCAGTACTTC
>TRBD1|TRBV5-4|.|TRBJ1-3
CASSSQGATSGNTIYF
TGTGCCAGCAGCTCACAGGGGGCTACCTCTGGAAACACCATATATTTT
>.|TRBV7-2|.|TRBJ2-1
CASSPRRGNEQFF
TGTGCCAGCAGCCCCCGCAGAGGCAATGAGCAGTTCTTC
>.|TRBV6-5|.|TRBJ1-1
CASKPVAGVYAEAFF
TGTGCCAGCAAACCCGTCGCAGGGGTGTACGCTGAAGCTTTCTTT
>TRBD1|TRBV19|.|TRBJ2-2
CASSPQGELGRDTGELFF
TGTGCCAGTAGTCCCCAGGGGGAGTTAGGGCGGGACACCGGGGAGCTGTTTTTT
>.|TRBV7-2|.|TRBJ2-7
CASSLGGGHLSYEQYF
TGTGCCAGCAGCTTAGGGGGGGGACATCTCTCCTACGAGCAGTACTTC
>TRBD1|TRBV28|.|TRBJ2-1
CASSPGQGPLSYNEQFF
TGTGCCAGCAGTCCGGGACAGGGGCCCCTATCGTACAATGAGCAGTTCTTC
>TRBD1|TRBV28|.|TRBJ2-2
CATKRVGGLNTGELFF
TGTGCCACCAAACGAGTAGGGGGCTTGAACACCGGGGAGCTGTTTTTT
>TRBD1|TRBV9|.|TRBJ2-5
CASSELQGILETQYF
TGTGCCAGCAGCGAGTTACAGGGGATTCTGGAGACCCAGTACTTC
>.|TRBV7-3|few|TRBJ2-5
CASVGSQETQYF
TGTGCCTCTGTGGGCAGCCAAGAGACCCAGTACTTC
>.|TRBV5-1|.|TRBJ2-3
CASSFEGLKDTQYF
TGCGCCAGCAGCTTTGAGGGACTGAAGGATACGCAGTATTTT
>.|TRBV28|.|TRBJ1-5
CASSLGGSGNQPQHF
TGTGCCAGCAGTTTAGGGGGTTCGGGTAATCAGCCCCAGCATTTT
>TRBD1|TRBV6-5|.|TRBJ2-5
CASSYSGDRGETQYF
TGTGCCAGCAGTTACTCGGGGGACAGGGGGGAGACCCAGTACTTC
>.|TRBV6-5|.|TRBJ2-7
CASSYLPQGSYEQYF
TGTGCCAGCAGTTATCTCCCACAGGGCTCCTACGAGCAGTACTTC
>TRBD2|TRBV19|many|TRBJ2-7
CASSSGRGFEQYF
TGTGCCAGTAGTAGCGGGAGGGGGTTCGAGCAGTACTTC
>TRBD2|TRBV10-3|.|TRBJ2-3
CAISPPGGRHTDTQYF
TGTGCCATCAGTCCCCCGGGGGGGAGGCACACAGATACGCAGTATTTT
>.|TRBV5-8|.|TRBJ1-4
CASTPREKLFF
TGTGCCAGCACCCCTCGGGAAAAACTGTTTTTT
>TRBD1|TRBV28|.|TRBJ1-2
CASSLTGGAPNYGYTF
TGTGCCAGCAGTTTGACAGGGGGTGCCCCCAACTATGGCTACACCTTC
>TRBD1|TRBV27|.|TRBJ2-7
CASSLGQGSYEQYF
TGTGCCAGCAGCCTCGGACAGGGTTCCTACGAGCAGTACTTC